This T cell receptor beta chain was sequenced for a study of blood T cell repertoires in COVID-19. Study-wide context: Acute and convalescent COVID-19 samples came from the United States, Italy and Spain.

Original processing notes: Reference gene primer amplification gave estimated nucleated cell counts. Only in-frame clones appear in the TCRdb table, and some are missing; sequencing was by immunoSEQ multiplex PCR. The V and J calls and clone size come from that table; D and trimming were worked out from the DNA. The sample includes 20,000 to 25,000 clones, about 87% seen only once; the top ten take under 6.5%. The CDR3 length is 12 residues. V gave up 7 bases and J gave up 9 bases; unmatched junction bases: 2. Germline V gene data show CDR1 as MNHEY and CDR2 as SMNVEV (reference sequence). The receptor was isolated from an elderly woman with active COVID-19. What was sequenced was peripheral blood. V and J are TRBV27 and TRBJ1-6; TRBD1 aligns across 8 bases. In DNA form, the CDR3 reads TGTGCCAGCACACAGGGGGTTTCACCCCTCCACTTT. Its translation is CASTQGVSPLHF.